Listed below are T cell receptor beta chains from one sample, sequenced in a study of blood T cell repertoires in COVID-19. Assay: immunoSEQ multiplex PCR; the TCRdb copy retains only in-frame clones and omits some. This table holds roughly 330,000 clones, roughly 83% found once. Sequenced sample: peripheral blood. These receptors all stem from a woman aged 50 to 60 with acute or convalescent COVID-19. The CDR3 runs from the conserved cysteine through the conserved F or W. The D gene is left open where the match is weak.

length,J,D,V,CDR3
14,TRBJ1-6,-,TRBV27,CASSLSGYNSPLHF
13,TRBJ1-4,-,TRBV19,CASSFQRNEKLFF
18,TRBJ2-1,TRBD2,TRBV5-6,CASSGMRTSGRLSPMQFF
15,TRBJ2-1,-,TRBV11-2,CASSRWAVSYNEQFF
14,TRBJ1-3,-,TRBV6-6,CASSYLTGRVTIYF
13,TRBJ2-5,TRBD2,TRBV5-1,CASTPGGAETQYF
16,TRBJ1-2,TRBD1,TRBV6-1,CASSGLAGQSIYGYTF
17,TRBJ1-5,-,TRBV30,CAWSGGGRYGGNQPQHF
16,TRBJ2-3,TRBD2,TRBV18,CASSPPERGYTDTQYF
16,TRBJ1-2,TRBD1,TRBV9,CASSVAPRDRAYGYTF
14,TRBJ1-1,-,TRBV19,CAPRRPGKGTEAFF
14,TRBJ2-1,-,TRBV28,CASRPGLIYNEQFF
14,TRBJ2-1,TRBD1,TRBV6-5,CASSLTHRGDEQFF
14,TRBJ1-4,-,TRBV23-1,CASSPAGIGEKLFF
12,TRBJ2-7,-,TRBV5-1,CASSSGVYEQYF
14,TRBJ1-1,-,TRBV6-6,CASSYSEVGTEAFF
13,TRBJ2-5,TRBD1,TRBV6-5,CASRRGQQETQYF
16,TRBJ1-6,TRBD1,TRBV25-1,CASSVLDRDHNSPLHF
11,TRBJ2-7,-,TRBV21-1,CASSKRLERYF
13,TRBJ1-1,TRBD1,TRBV29-1,CSDRQGSATEAFF
12,TRBJ2-2,-,TRBV28,CASNKNTGELFF
14,TRBJ2-1,-,TRBV28,CASHQGRGWNEQFF
13,TRBJ2-1,-,TRBV6-5,CASSYRGNNEQFF
14,TRBJ2-7,-,TRBV29-1,CSVVSAGWSYEQYF
13,TRBJ2-7,-,TRBV28,CASTLRSSYEQYF
13,TRBJ2-7,-,TRBV24-1,CATSDGGGYEQYF
14,TRBJ2-1,TRBD1,TRBV19,CATIPGTAYNEQFF
13,TRBJ2-7,-,TRBV3-1/TRBV3-2,CASSHSGAYEQYF
13,TRBJ2-5,TRBD2,TRBV19,CASSQREQETQYF
16,TRBJ1-1,TRBD1,TRBV14,CASSRLTGQGNTEAFF
15,TRBJ1-4,TRBD1,TRBV5-1,CASSSGTVANEKLFF
15,TRBJ1-5,TRBD1,TRBV18,CASSQDRARSQPQHF
15,TRBJ2-1,TRBD2,TRBV5-4,CASSFSGGSYNEQFF
14,TRBJ2-7,TRBD1,TRBV6-5,CASRLDRGLYEQYF
13,TRBJ1-2,TRBD1,TRBV5-4,CASSDRGRYGYTF
15,TRBJ2-2,-,TRBV10-3,CAISETISNTGELFF
14,TRBJ1-5,-,TRBV3-1/TRBV3-2,CASSQAFSNQPQHF
18,TRBJ1-6,-,TRBV5-1,CASSQHSTGFKDNSPLHF
15,TRBJ2-3,TRBD2,TRBV6-5,CASSWSAGGTDTQYF
17,TRBJ1-4,-,TRBV27,CASSFLPRRGGGGKLFF
13,TRBJ2-7,TRBD1,TRBV13,CASSLGQGDEQYF
14,TRBJ1-2,-,TRBV6-5,CASALQGGGYGYTF
14,TRBJ2-7,-,TRBV5-4,CASSLWGSVYEQYF
14,TRBJ2-3,-,TRBV6-1,CASSEAWTLNTQYF
12,TRBJ1-1,-,TRBV28,CASSLLAGGAFF
16,TRBJ1-6,-,TRBV7-2,CASIGGRGGVNSPLHF
14,TRBJ1-2,-,TRBV7-2,CASSLARINYGYTF
15,TRBJ2-7,-,TRBV4-1,CASSQGWDTSYEQYF
16,TRBJ1-1,TRBD1,TRBV7-9,CASSLRGQGVNTEAFF
12,TRBJ1-1,-,TRBV12-3/TRBV12-4,CASSKTNTEAFF
13,TRBJ1-1,-,TRBV11-2,CASSLDAGAEAFF
13,TRBJ2-7,-,TRBV9,CASAGQPSYEQYF
15,TRBJ2-1,TRBD1,TRBV5-8,CASSSTGVGTDEQFF
15,TRBJ2-5,TRBD2,TRBV19,CASSIASGRKETQYF
15,TRBJ1-6,-,TRBV28,CASSLEAPLNSPLHF
13,TRBJ2-7,TRBD2,TRBV28,CASSRKRGYEQYF
14,TRBJ1-2,-,TRBV6-5,CASRSSGVTYGYTF
14,TRBJ1-1,-,TRBV6-5,CASSLTTGNTEAFF